Listed below are T cell receptor beta chains from one sample, sequenced in a study of blood T cell repertoires in COVID-19. Sequencing was performed with immunoSEQ multiplex PCR; in TCRdb, only in-frame clones are kept and a portion is missing. The sample contains some 140,000 clones, roughly 89% of which appear only once. The sequencing sample was made of peripheral blood. The receptors were sampled from a man between 45 and 60 years old with active or convalescent COVID-19. Both conserved end residues are part of each CDR3. The order of the fields is J gene, V gene, clone size, D gene, CDR3 DNA, CDR3 protein. A D gene is named only where the DNA matches it firmly. Clone sizes are given selectively: once, few, many, or a class where the clone is expanded.

J: TRBJ1-5
V: TRBV24-1
size: NA
D: NA
DNA: TGTGCCACCAGTGAAGGAGCGCGGGGGGACAATCAGCCCCAGCATTTT
CDR3: CATSEGARGDNQPQHF

J: TRBJ2-3
V: TRBV29-1
size: NA
D: TRBD2
DNA: TGCAGCGTCGCAAGCGGGACCGCCCTTTCTAGCACAGATACGCAGTATTTT
CDR3: CSVASGTALSSTDTQYF

J: TRBJ2-7
V: TRBV6-1
size: NA
D: TRBD2
DNA: TGTGCCAGCAGTGAGTCTAGCGGGAAGCTCGAGCAGTACTTC
CDR3: CASSESSGKLEQYF

J: TRBJ2-4
V: TRBV6-7
size: NA
D: TRBD2
DNA: TGTGCCAGCATATCCGGGACTAGCCCGTTTCTCGCCAAAAACATTCAGTACTTC
CDR3: CASISGTSPFLAKNIQYF

J: TRBJ1-5
V: TRBV27
size: once
D: NA
DNA: TGTGCCAGCAGGTCCACAGGGTTTGTAGCAGATAATCAGCCCCAGCATTTT
CDR3: CASRSTGFVADNQPQHF

J: TRBJ1-1
V: TRBV5-1
size: NA
D: TRBD1
DNA: TGCGCCAGCAGCGCATATCAGGGGGCTTACACTGAAGCTTTCTTT
CDR3: CASSAYQGAYTEAFF

J: TRBJ2-1
V: TRBV18
size: once
D: NA
DNA: TGTGCCAGCTCACCGACCACAGTGGCTGGTGAGCAGTTCTTC
CDR3: CASSPTTVAGEQFF

J: TRBJ1-1
V: TRBV24-1
size: NA
D: TRBD1
DNA: TGTGCCACCAGTGATTCTCGACAGGGGGCAGCTGAAGCTTTCTTT
CDR3: CATSDSRQGAAEAFF

J: TRBJ1-6
V: TRBV12-5
size: NA
D: TRBD1
DNA: TGTGCTAGTGGAACGGGACAGGGTGAATCACCCCTCCACTTT
CDR3: CASGTGQGESPLHF

J: TRBJ1-3
V: TRBV11-2
size: NA
D: TRBD1
DNA: TGTGCCAGCAGAGAGACAGGGGGCGGCTCTGGAAACACCATATATTTT
CDR3: CASRETGGGSGNTIYF

J: TRBJ2-7
V: TRBV2
size: NA
D: NA
DNA: TGTGCCAGCAGTAATTCAGGGATTCCCGAGCAGTACTTC
CDR3: CASSNSGIPEQYF

J: TRBJ2-5
V: TRBV27
size: NA
D: NA
DNA: TGTGCCAGCAGCCGGACACAAGAGACCCAGTACTTC
CDR3: CASSRTQETQYF

J: TRBJ1-4
V: TRBV2
size: NA
D: TRBD1
DNA: TGTGCCAGCACCCAGGACAGGGGGCGCCCCGGTGAAAAACTGTTTTTT
CDR3: CASTQDRGRPGEKLFF

J: TRBJ1-1
V: TRBV11-2
size: NA
D: NA
DNA: TGTGCCAGCACCACGGGGGGGGGCACTGAAGCTTTCTTT
CDR3: CASTTGGGTEAFF

J: TRBJ2-7
V: TRBV21-1
size: NA
D: NA
DNA: TGTGCCAGCAGCAATACGAAGAGGACAGGGAGGTCCTACGAGCAGTACTTC
CDR3: CASSNTKRTGRSYEQYF

J: TRBJ2-7
V: TRBV15
size: few
D: NA
DNA: TGTGCCACCAGCAGAGATGCGGTCGAGCAGTACTTC
CDR3: CATSRDAVEQYF

J: TRBJ1-1
V: TRBV5-1
size: NA
D: NA
DNA: TGCGCCAGCAGCGCCCAGGGGCAGGGTAACACTGAAGCTTTCTTT
CDR3: CASSAQGQGNTEAFF

J: TRBJ1-6
V: TRBV6-5
size: NA
D: NA
DNA: TGTGCCAGCACCGGGGGGCTAGTATATAATTCACCCCTCCACTTT
CDR3: CASTGGLVYNSPLHF

J: TRBJ1-6
V: TRBV19
size: NA
D: TRBD1
DNA: TGTGCCAGTAGCCAACAGGGGGCTGGCTCACCCCTCCACTTT
CDR3: CASSQQGAGSPLHF

J: TRBJ1-3
V: TRBV5-1
size: once
D: NA
DNA: TGCGCCAGCAGCATCGGACAGACTGCCTTCTCTGGAAACACCATATATTTT
CDR3: CASSIGQTAFSGNTIYF

J: TRBJ1-2
V: TRBV6-2/TRBV6-3
size: NA
D: TRBD1
DNA: TGTGCCAGCAGTAAAAATCGGGACAGGGGGCTTTATGGCTACACCTTC
CDR3: CASSKNRDRGLYGYTF

J: TRBJ2-3
V: TRBV5-4
size: NA
D: NA
DNA: TGTGCCAGCAGCTTGGGCCGGGAAGCGACAGATACGCAGTATTTT
CDR3: CASSLGREATDTQYF

J: TRBJ2-7
V: TRBV7-2
size: NA
D: NA
DNA: TGTGCCAGCAGCTTAAGCGGCCTTAGCTCCTACGAGCAGTACTTC
CDR3: CASSLSGLSSYEQYF

J: TRBJ1-4
V: TRBV20-1
size: NA
D: NA
DNA: TGCAGTGCTAGTGACGTATACGACAGTGCAACTAATGAAAAACTGTTTTTT
CDR3: CSASDVYDSATNEKLFF

J: TRBJ2-1
V: TRBV6-2/TRBV6-3
size: NA
D: TRBD2
DNA: TGTGCCAGCAGTTTCCAGCGGGGGGGCCTCGGGTTCTTC
CDR3: CASSFQRGGLGFF

J: TRBJ2-1
V: TRBV19
size: NA
D: TRBD2
DNA: TGTGCCAGTAGTCAGCGTACTAGCGGGAATGAGCAGTTCTTC
CDR3: CASSQRTSGNEQFF

J: TRBJ1-1
V: TRBV3-1/TRBV3-2
size: NA
D: NA
DNA: TGTGCCAGTTCACCCCGAGGGGGGGACACTGAAGCTTTCTTT
CDR3: CASSPRGGDTEAFF

J: TRBJ1-2
V: TRBV10-1
size: NA
D: NA
DNA: TGCGCCAGCAGTGTAAAAGCGACGGGGGGCTACACCTTC
CDR3: CASSVKATGGYTF

J: TRBJ2-5
V: TRBV15
size: NA
D: NA
DNA: TGTGCCACCAGCAGAACGAGAGCAGGGACTTCAGAGACCCAGTACTTC
CDR3: CATSRTRAGTSETQYF

J: TRBJ1-1
V: TRBV19
size: NA
D: NA
DNA: TGTGCCAGTAGTTCTCAGGGAAACACTGAAGCTTTCTTT
CDR3: CASSSQGNTEAFF

J: TRBJ1-6
V: TRBV30
size: NA
D: NA
DNA: TGTGCCTGGAGTGTACGGAGCAGGGGAGAATCACCCCTCCACTTT
CDR3: CAWSVRSRGESPLHF

J: TRBJ1-6
V: TRBV5-4
size: NA
D: NA
DNA: TGTGCCAGCAGCTTAGGAGGGATTAATTCACCCCTCCACTTT
CDR3: CASSLGGINSPLHF

J: TRBJ1-5
V: TRBV6-1
size: NA
D: NA
DNA: TGTGCCAGCAGTGAAGGGACACGTCAGCCCCAGCATTTT
CDR3: CASSEGTRQPQHF

J: TRBJ1-2
V: TRBV18
size: NA
D: NA
DNA: TGTGCCAGCTCACCCACCCCAGACTATGGCTACACCTTC
CDR3: CASSPTPDYGYTF

J: TRBJ2-5
V: TRBV5-6
size: once
D: NA
DNA: TGTGCCAGCAGCATGCTAGCGAGAGAGACCCAGTACTTC
CDR3: CASSMLARETQYF

J: TRBJ2-7
V: TRBV7-2
size: once
D: NA
DNA: TGTGCCAGCAGCTCAGATTCGGGGGATCTTTACGAGCAGTACTTC
CDR3: CASSSDSGDLYEQYF

J: TRBJ1-5
V: TRBV3-1/TRBV3-2
size: few
D: NA
DNA: TGTGCCAGCAGCCAGGGGCGGGGAAGCAATCAGCCCCAGCATTTT
CDR3: CASSQGRGSNQPQHF

J: TRBJ2-5
V: TRBV2
size: NA
D: TRBD1
DNA: TGTGCCAGCGGAGACAGGGACCAAGAGACCCAGTACTTC
CDR3: CASGDRDQETQYF

J: TRBJ2-1
V: TRBV28
size: NA
D: TRBD2
DNA: TGTGCCAGCAAGTCGGCTAGCGGGAATCACTACAATGAGCAGTTCTTC
CDR3: CASKSASGNHYNEQFF

J: TRBJ1-4
V: TRBV15
size: NA
D: NA
DNA: TGTGCCACCAGCACCCAGAGACACTTACGTGAAAAACTGTTTTTT
CDR3: CATSTQRHLREKLFF

J: TRBJ2-3
V: TRBV12-3/TRBV12-4
size: NA
D: NA
DNA: TGTGCCAGCAGCGGCGGGATTACAGATACGCAGTATTTT
CDR3: CASSGGITDTQYF

J: TRBJ1-2
V: TRBV5-7
size: few
D: NA
DNA: TGTGCCAGCAGCTTGGGCAGTCCAACGGGCTACACCTTC
CDR3: CASSLGSPTGYTF

J: TRBJ1-2
V: TRBV18
size: NA
D: TRBD1
DNA: TGTGCCAGCTCACCTGGATGGCCGACAGGGAGAGTGGAGGGCTACACCTTC
CDR3: CASSPGWPTGRVEGYTF

J: TRBJ1-5
V: TRBV12-3/TRBV12-4
size: NA
D: NA
DNA: TGTGCCAGCAGCCCAGGGGTAGGCCCCCAGCATTTT
CDR3: CASSPGVGPQHF

J: TRBJ2-2
V: TRBV11-3
size: NA
D: NA
DNA: TGTGCCAGCAGCTTAGGCTTAGAAAACACCGGGGAGCTGTTTTTT
CDR3: CASSLGLENTGELFF

J: TRBJ1-3
V: TRBV15
size: NA
D: TRBD1
DNA: TGTGCCACCAGCAGAGATCGCCAGGGGGGCGGAAACACCATATATTTT
CDR3: CATSRDRQGGGNTIYF

J: TRBJ2-7
V: TRBV21-1
size: NA
D: NA
DNA: TGTGCCAGCACCGTTCCTAGCGGGAGTGGGGACGAGCAGTACTTC
CDR3: CASTVPSGSGDEQYF

J: TRBJ2-7
V: TRBV6-5
size: once
D: TRBD1
DNA: TGTGTTACCAGGGGGATGAGCTACGAGCAGTACTTC
CDR3: CVTRGMSYEQYF

J: TRBJ2-1
V: TRBV5-1
size: NA
D: NA
DNA: TGCGCCAGCAGCTTCGGGGACTCGGAGCGGTCCTCCTACAATGAGCAGTTCTTC
CDR3: CASSFGDSERSSYNEQFF

J: TRBJ2-7
V: TRBV6-1
size: NA
D: TRBD2
DNA: TGTGCCAGCAGTGTCGAACTAAGCGGGAGGGCCTCGGGCTACGAGCAGTACTTC
CDR3: CASSVELSGRASGYEQYF

J: TRBJ1-6
V: TRBV7-2
size: NA
D: TRBD1
DNA: TGTGCCAGCAGCTTATCCCGGGACAGAAATTCACCCCTCCACTTT
CDR3: CASSLSRDRNSPLHF

J: TRBJ1-1
V: TRBV3-1/TRBV3-2
size: NA
D: TRBD1
DNA: TGTGCCAGCAGCCACGCCGACAGGGATAGTGAAGCTTTCTTT
CDR3: CASSHADRDSEAFF

J: TRBJ1-6
V: TRBV19
size: NA
D: NA
DNA: TGTGCCAGTAGTACGGTTGCGAGCTATAATTCACCCCTCCACTTT
CDR3: CASSTVASYNSPLHF

J: TRBJ2-1
V: TRBV18
size: NA
D: NA
DNA: TGTGCCAGCTCAGGTAGAGTCCCGGGATATAGCGTTGATGAGCAGTTCTTC
CDR3: CASSGRVPGYSVDEQFF

J: TRBJ2-3
V: TRBV18
size: NA
D: TRBD2
DNA: TGTGCCAGCCCGCCTCCCACTAGCGGGGTTTACACAGATACGCAGTATTTT
CDR3: CASPPPTSGVYTDTQYF